This TCR beta chain was sequenced in a study of cytomegalovirus exposure and HLA in healthy donors (dated by TCRdb to about 2017). A note on the overall study: An earlier analysis of roughly 500 of the donors reported 250 to 300 Gb of sequence data and some 120 million unique TCR beta sequences from about 200 million T cells. The study profiled the T cell repertoires of 500 to 800 subjects by immunosequencing and related them to cytomegalovirus serostatus. Donor age, sex, ethnicity and CMV serostatus were collected together with the repertoire data. Every discovery cohort repertoire had been produced on one sequencing platform. In an earlier analysis of several hundred of the donors, high-throughput TCR beta sequencing was used to judge whether each TCR beta V gene segment behaved as functional or pseudogenic. HLA typing included class I and class II loci at four-digit resolution. In a later genetic analysis, genome-wide SNP genotypes for 398 of the 666 donors were used, and that subset was treated as a discovery cohort. Of the roughly 400 genotyped donors, over 70% fell in the genetic ancestry cluster associated with self-reported Caucasian donors. Along with the roughly 710-subject first cohort, a separate validation cohort of over 90 different subjects was used. Typing coverage differed by locus: A, B, C, DRB1 and DQB1 were typed in roughly 620-630 donors, DQA1 in 500 to 550, DPA1 in nearly 610, and DPB1 in just under 490. Rather than drawing on any new phenotypic data, the later analysis identified candidate immune exposures from TCR beta sequences and the way those sequences occurred across donors. The study was designed to test whether signatures of past pathogen exposure could be identified by cataloging public T cell receptors. An early release that covered roughly 600 HLA-typed donors contained 250 to 350 gigabases of sequencing data and 80 million or so unique TCR sequences. Across some 400 genotyped donors of the cohort, an average of 235,054 unique TCR beta nucleotide sequences per donor were sequenced, and roughly a sixth of those sequences were non-productive. To predict cytomegalovirus infection status, the study brought together high-throughput TCR immunosequencing, statistical association of individual TCRs with disease status, and machine learning. To study patterns of TCR occurrence, a later analysis re-analyzed previously published TCR beta repertoires from 666 donors and added high-resolution HLA genotyping. Because of strong linkage in the cohort, four or five DR-DQ haplotypes were treated as single units for association and clustering.

V is trimmed back by 6 bases and J by 10 bases, and the junction contains 11 bases that no gene match accounts for. The germline V gene supplies CDR1 MNHEY and CDR2 SVGAGI. The CDR3 measures 14 amino acids from cysteine to phenylalanine. Left in the record is the CDR3 DNA by itself, 42 bases read in frame from the first base. The cohort comprised 550 to 700 healthy bone marrow donors. At the time of sampling, all cohort members were nominally healthy, though unrecorded immune exposures were likely present. The donor tested CMV seropositive and was one of the 289 seropositive cohort members. A peripheral blood sample was provided by each donor, and peripheral blood mononuclear cells were used for TCR beta sequencing. Genomic DNA was extracted from the blood cell samples with the Qiagen DNeasy Blood Extraction Kit. What the study reported, not specific to this receptor: Across donors, most TCR sequences were observed very rarely, whereas some public TCRs were present in many individuals. Linkage disequilibrium might explain the correlated functional status among segregating V segments, but an unknown experimental factor could not be ruled out. Immune exposure information for the cohort was limited to CMV serostatus. The classifier was reported to diagnose cytomegalovirus status with high specificity and sensitivity in both the original cohort and the validation cohort. A cluster of highly shared sequence variants was judged likely to be a technical artifact of the sequencing pipeline. V-gene and J-gene trimming of TCR beta chains was associated with a missense DCLRE1C variant in a later genetic analysis, and the association was replicated in an independent cohort. In a later genetic analysis, fewer N-insertions in productive TCRs were reported among donors in an Asian-associated ancestry cluster than the roughly 640-donor mean. When HLA alleles, especially DR and DQ, strongly co-occurred, TCR associations were difficult to assign to individual alleles. At a false discovery rate of 0.05, a later analysis linked 16,951 TCR beta sequences to specific HLA alleles. Some IMGT-functional V segments, including TRBV6-2 and TRBV6-3, could not be told apart with the 87-base-pair reads, so those segments were excluded. Because HLA typing was missing for some donors at each locus, association tests included only the typed subset. Presence/absence analyses assumed roughly uniform sequencing depth across donors, an assumption that may not hold. A few of the identified cytomegalovirus-associated TCR beta chains were confirmed in vitro to be specific for cytomegalovirus antigens. In an earlier analysis of 587 of the donors, most TCR beta V segments appeared in productive rearrangements about 90% or about 30% of the time, broadly matching IMGT annotations. Several of the top co-occurrence clusters appeared to be linked to parvovirus B19, influenza, CMV and Epstein-Barr virus, according to a later analysis. According to a later analysis, most CMV-associated TCR beta chains appeared to be HLA-restricted, and the HLA associations seemed to be driven largely by CMV exposure. A total of 164 TCR beta chains were listed by the study as associated with cytomegalovirus. Compared with equally common non-associated chains, HLA-associated TCR beta chains in a later analysis were more clonally expanded and had lower generation probabilities. A further reported finding was that TCR beta sequences accurately predicted the HLA-A and HLA-B alleles for most subjects in the first cohort. A later analysis found that TCR association rates varied across HLA loci, with DRB1 alleles showing the most associated TCRs and HLA-C alleles the fewest. The authors suggested that the approach could potentially be generalized to other disease states and immunological phenotypes. Because counts were too low, roughly 18 rarely observed V segments, including chromosome 9 orphons, were left out of the earlier analysis of 500 to 650 of the donors. The cohort was sequenced for TCR beta chains only, and without alpha or paired-chain data the features that could be detected were limited.

The library came from the immunoSEQ multiplex PCR assay. For the multiplex PCR, a mixture combining 60 forward primers for TCR Vbeta segments and 13 reverse primers for TCR Jbeta segments was used. Amplification of the CDR3 region of rearranged TCR beta genes was performed with a multiplex PCR assay on genomic DNA. Amplified TCR beta libraries were sequenced as 87-base-pair reads on the Illumina HiSeq System. The original methods were these. A later analysis counted about 80 million unique TCR beta chains across the 666 repertoires, and some 11 million of these chains were shared by at least two donors. Raw reads were error-corrected and collapsed into unique sequences with a nearest-neighbor algorithm that merged closely related sequences to remove PCR and sequencing errors. V, D and J gene segments were assigned by aligning CDR3 sequences to IMGT reference sequences. For a sequence to be retained, a match of at least six nucleotides was required to both a V gene segment and a J gene segment. Rearrangements were classified as productive when the CDR3 lacked stop codons and remained in frame with V and J, and all other rearrangements were classified as non-productive. Following IMGT convention, CDR3 was defined as the stretch from the second conserved V-encoded cysteine to the conserved J-encoded phenylalanine. In an earlier analysis of around 600 of the donors, sequences lacking an unambiguous match to a single V gene segment were excluded. In an earlier analysis of around 590 of the donors, a V segment was called functional when productive rearrangements were above 56.7%, and segregating when the standard deviation between donors exceeded 5%. A statistical classification framework was built for diagnosing cytomegalovirus status from the catalog of TCR beta chain sequences. In a later analysis, V and J genes were assigned by comparing TCR nucleotide sequences against IMGT/GENE-DB human TR gene sequences. A later analysis assigned CDR3 sequences and most-parsimonious VDJ recombination scenarios with the TCRdist pipeline. In a later analysis, each TCR beta chain was defined by its CDR3 amino acid sequence together with its V-gene family, and reads without a unique V-gene family were excluded. As a way to deal with suspected cross-contamination and a sequencing artifact, a later analysis dropped under 600 nucleotide sequences that were highly shared and had low generation probability. In a later analysis, a clonal expansion index for each public chain was calculated from normalized within-repertoire ranks of inferred template counts. In a later analysis, generation probabilities were computed using a VDJ recombination model fitted to out-of-frame rearrangements, and the results were checked against IGoR. In a later analysis, TCR-TCR, TCR-HLA and TCR-CMV co-occurrence was scored with hypergeometric tests, and a repertoire-size bias correction was applied to TCR pairs. To estimate false discovery rates, a later analysis permuted the HLA or CMV assignments 20 times. In a later analysis, co-occurring TCRs were grouped using DBSCAN, with TCRdist sequence similarity added in when clustering inside HLA-allele-positive subsets. For co-occurrence clustering, repertoires with fewer than 30,000 or more than 120,000 public chains were excluded, along with roughly 5 repertoires with anomalous nucleotide sharing. TCRdb took over this immuneACCESS table, retaining in-frame rearrangements with V and J assigned. Such tables are incomplete; in checked studies, under half of the missing clones stem from an unresolved V gene, and the remainder is unexplained. D and trimming were read from the DNA, whereas the V and J calls and clone size are those reported in that table. This sample gives some 120,000 clones in total; 65% to 80% of them show up just once. The ten largest clones represent less than 6% of the sample.

Regarding this clone: Its antigen has not been determined. No much larger clonotype is one base removed from it; base qualities were not supplied.

The sample was PBMCs. The sequence came from a man aged 18 to 29 in good health and CMV-seropositive. The rearrangement combines TRBV6-5 with TRBJ1-2, and TRBD1 matches 10 of the central bases. DNA sequence: TGTGCCAGCAGATCCGGGACAGGGGAACCTTACTACACCTTC. It encodes CASRSGTGEPYYTF.